One and the same sample provided the 28 T cell receptor beta chains below, sequenced in a study of T-cell memory formation after mild COVID-19. MiXCR, applied by TCRdb to the 5' RACE reads, yields one record per CDR3 protein. Here the sample spans around 310,000 distinct CDR3 sequences, about a sixth being singletons. The specimen was PBMCs or a T cell subset sorted from them (not recorded which). The receptors were gathered from a man between 18 and 29 years old who had mild COVID-19 (a few samples of this study predate the infection). Cell type and time point are not known.

This chain joins TRBV2 and TRBJ2-1; D unresolved. V was pared by 4 bases and J by 5 bases, with 9 bases between. Germline CDR1 is SNHLY and CDR2 is FYNNEI. The CDR3 covers 13 residues. The CDR3 loop reads CASSGDGNNEQFF. DNA of the CDR3: TGTGCCAGCAGTGGAGACGGAAACAATGAGCAGTTCTTC.

This chain connects TRBV20-1 to TRBJ1-4; 9 bases are shared with TRBD1. J was trimmed by 8 bases and V by 6 bases; bases with no gene match: 16. There are 16 residues in the CDR3. In germline, CDR1 is DFQATT, CDR2 SNEGSKA (reference sequence). The CDR3 loop is CSAGQGVRRGNEKLFF. The CDR3 DNA reads TGCAGTGCGGGACAGGGAGTTCGACGGGGTAACGAAAAACTGTTTTTT.

The chain has TRBV2 and TRBJ1-5; D gene uncertain. Per the germline V gene, CDR1 is SNHLY and CDR2 is FYNNEI. The germline V and J ends were trimmed by 8 bases and 1 base, with 15 bases remaining between them. The CDR3 consists of 15 residues. The CDR3 DNA sequence: TGTGCCAGCTGCTGTCTGGGCAGAAGCAATCAGCCCCAGCATTTT. The encoded protein is CASCCLGRSNQPQHF.

The V and J genes are TRBV4-3 and TRBJ1-2; D ambiguous. Germline CDR1 LGHNA, CDR2 YSLEER. V was shortened by 0 bases and J by 0 bases, with 5 bases between the two germline ends. The CDR3 loop spans 14 amino acids. This CDR3 reads CASSQDISNYGYTF. The CDR3 bases are TGCGCCAGCAGCCAAGACATCTCTAACTATGGCTACACCTTC.

This clonotype appeared a few times. This chain links TRBV5-1 with TRBJ2-2, with 8 bases aligning to TRBD2. With V trimmed by 1 base and J by 0 bases, 2 bases remained unmatched. The germline V gene encodes CDR1 SGHRS and CDR2 YFSETQ. This CDR3 is built from 16 residues. The CDR3 reads CASSLKLAANTGELFF. The CDR3 DNA sequence: TGCGCCAGCAGCTTGAAACTAGCGGCGAACACCGGGGAGCTGTTTTTT.

This clonotype was counted only a few times. The chain has TRBV9 and TRBJ1-1; D call uncertain. CDR1 and CDR2 from the germline V gene are SGDLS and YYNGEE. CDR3 length: 14 residues. V was cut by 0 bases and J by 3 bases, with 9 bases left in between. Here the CDR3 DNA reads TGTGCCAGCAGCGTAGCTACAGCCTACACTGAAGCTTTCTTT. Encoded protein: CASSVATAYTEAFF.

The genes are TRBV6-6 and TRBJ1-4; D possibly corresponds to TRBD1 (5 bases). The V and J ends lost 6 bases and 6 bases respectively, with 14 bases between them. Germline CDR1 and CDR2: MNHNY and SVGAGI (reference sequence). The CDR3 extends over 14 amino acids. The CDR3 sequence: CASRQIGTDEKLFF. CDR3 nucleotide sequence: TGTGCCAGCAGACAGATCGGGACGGATGAAAAACTGTTTTTT.

The chain combines TRBV7-2 with TRBJ1-1; D ambiguous. Germline V gene sequence: CDR1 SGHTA, CDR2 FQGNSA. CDR3 length: 14 amino acids. Trimming pared 3 bases from V and 6 bases from J, leaving 14 bases between. The chain's CDR3 is CASSFLGPWAEAFF. CDR3 DNA sequence: TGTGCCAGCAGCTTTCTCGGCCCGTGGGCTGAAGCTTTCTTT.

The gene calls are TRBV6-2 or TRBV6-3 and TRBJ2-2; unclear D gene. The CDR3 has 15 residues. The germline V gene encodes CDR1 MNHEY and CDR2 SVGEGT. Trimming took off 1 base at V and 0 bases at J, with 6 bases between the two ends. The CDR3 sequence is CASSYWVANTGELFF. For the CDR3, the DNA is TGTGCCAGCAGTTACTGGGTGGCGAACACCGGGGAGCTGTTTTTT.

The gene calls are TRBV20-1 and TRBJ2-7; tentatively, D is TRBD1 or TRBD2 (6 bases each). V was pared by 4 bases and J by 2 bases, with 15 bases between. The CDR3 extends over 14 amino acids. Looked up from germline, CDR1 is DFQATT and CDR2 is SNEGSKA (reference sequence). DNA for the CDR3: TGCAGTGCTAAAGGAGGGGGGCCCGCCTACGAGCAGTACTTC. Protein product: CSAKGGGPAYEQYF.

This clonotype was detected ten times or more. V and J are TRBV5-1 and TRBJ1-1; unclear D gene. CDR3 length: 15 amino acids. V lost 0 bases to trimming and J lost 1 base, with 10 bases between them. Germline values: CDR1 SGHRS, CDR2 YFSETQ. The CDR3 nucleotides are TGCGCCAGCAGCTTGGGGCTACTAGAGAACACTGAAGCTTTCTTT. Translation: CASSLGLLENTEAFF.

V gene TRBV6-5 combines with J gene TRBJ1-2, with D possibly matching TRBD1 (6 bases). Germline lookup yields CDR1 MNHEY and CDR2 SVGAGI. This CDR3 has 16 residues. Trimming stripped 0 bases from V and 0 bases from J, with 11 bases between. CDR3 nucleotides: TGTGCCAGCAGTTACTCGATTACAGGGACTAACTATGGCTACACCTTC. Encoded protein: CASSYSITGTNYGYTF.

Only a few counts were recorded for this clonotype. The genes are TRBV13 and TRBJ1-6; TRBD1 might be the D (5 bases). This CDR3 is built from 14 residues. V lost 2 bases and J lost 9, with 11 bases in between. Germline CDR1 and CDR2: PRHDT and FYEKMQ (reference sequence). The CDR3: CASSLWGTGSPLHF. CDR3 DNA: TGTGCCAGCAGCTTATGGGGGACGGGTTCACCCCTCCACTTT.

This clonotype was picked up a small number of times. The chain joins TRBV9 to TRBJ1-1; 8 nucleotides agree with TRBD1. V shed 0 bases, J shed 1 base, and the junction held 8 bases outside the gene matches. The CDR3 is 17 amino acids. Germline CDR1 SGDLS, CDR2 YYNGEE. For the CDR3, the DNA is TGTGCCAGCAGCGTAGCAAGCCAGGGGGCGGGGAACACTGAAGCTTTCTTT. It specifies CASSVASQGAGNTEAFF.

J is TRBJ2-1 and V is TRBV7-9; 10 nucleotides align to TRBD1. Germline V gene sequence: CDR1 SEHNR, CDR2 FQNEAQ (reference sequence). The CDR3 has 14 residues. V trimming: 5 bases; J trimming: 6 bases; junction bases outside the gene matches: 4. This chain's CDR3 is CASSHGTGVNEQFF. The CDR3 DNA is TGTGCCAGCAGCCACGGGACAGGGGTCAATGAGCAGTTCTTC.

This clonotype was found many times. The chain couples TRBV5-1 to TRBJ2-3; D is possibly TRBD1 (6 bases). There are 15 residues in the CDR3. V shed 4 bases and J shed 6 bases, with 18 bases lying between them. Germline V gene sequence: CDR1 SGHRS, CDR2 YFSETQ. CDR3 sequence: CASSPEYQGIDTQYF. The CDR3 DNA follows: TGCGCCAGCAGCCCAGAGTACCAGGGGATCGATACGCAGTATTTT.

In its sample, this clonotype was seen a few times. CDR3 residues: CATSRDRGTNTEAFF. The CDR3, as DNA: TGTGCCACCAGCAGAGATAGGGGGACTAACACTGAAGCTTTCTTT. The V and J genes are TRBV15 and TRBJ1-1; TRBD1 might be the D (6 bases). From germline, CDR1 is LNHNV and CDR2 YYDKDF (reference sequence). Trimming cost V 0 bases and J 2 bases, with 10 bases left between them. The CDR3 runs to 15 residues.

This clonotype was counted only a few times. This CDR3 reads CASSRGTSDEETQYF. CDR3 nucleotides: TGTGCCAGCAGCCGGGGGACTAGCGATGAAGAGACCCAGTACTTC. The genes are TRBV5-5 and TRBJ2-5, with TRBD2 matching over 10 bases. Germline CDR1 and CDR2: SGHKS and YYEKEE (reference sequence). The ends lost 4 bases at V and 3 bases at J; junction bases unmatched: 6. The length of the CDR3 is 15 residues. The whole variable domain, filled in from reference TRBV5-5 and TRBJ2-5, reads DAGVTQSPTHLIKTRGQQVTLRCSPISGHKSVSWYQQVLGQGPQFIFQYYEKEERGRGNFPDRFSARQFPNYSSELNVNALLLGDSALYLCASSRGTSDEETQYFGPGTRLLVL.

The table lists this clonotype with a few counts. The genes are TRBV6-6 and TRBJ2-7, with 7 bases matching TRBD1. V gave up 4 bases and J gave up 3 bases; unmatched junction bases: 3. This CDR3 contains 13 residues. From germline, CDR1 is MNHNY and CDR2 SVGAGI (reference sequence). The CDR3 is CASSSGQSYEQYV. CDR3 nucleotides: TGTGCCAGCAGTTCGGGACAGAGCTACGAGCAGTACGTC.

This clonotype occurred a few times. The chain is built from TRBV10-1 and TRBJ1-4; no reliable D call. The CDR3 sequence is 12 residues long. V dropped 5 bases and J dropped 5 bases, with 6 bases sitting between them. Germline CDR1 is WNHNN and CDR2 is SYGVQD (reference sequence). The CDR3 region has the DNA TGCGCCAGCAGTCCCGGGAATGAAAAACTGTTTTTT. Residues: CASSPGNEKLFF.

There are a few counts of this clonotype. The V call is TRBV27, the J call TRBJ2-5; D is possibly TRBD1 (5 bases). With 5 bases removed from V and 0 bases from J, the gap between germline ends came to 13 bases. The CDR3 totals 15 residues. CDR1 and CDR2 (germline): MNHEY, SMNVEV (reference sequence). The DNA of the CDR3 is TGTGCCAGCAGTAAAGGTCAGGGCAACCAAGAGACCCAGTACTTC. Its protein is CASSKGQGNQETQYF.

This chain connects TRBV12-3 or TRBV12-4 to TRBJ2-2; perhaps TRBD2 as D (6 bases). The V and J ends lost 3 bases and 4 bases respectively, with 9 bases between them. This CDR3 region has 14 residues. The CDR3 sequence: CASSFNGGTGELFF. The CDR3 nucleotides are TGTGCCAGCAGTTTTAACGGGGGCACCGGGGAGCTGTTTTTT.

This rearrangement joins TRBV12-3 or TRBV12-4 to TRBJ1-2; a weak D match, TRBD1 (5 bases). V shed 0 bases and J shed 6 bases, with 8 bases lying between them. The CDR3 is 13 residues long. CDR3 nucleotides: TGTGCCAGCAGTTTAGCCTCGGGGCATGGCTACACCTTC. Translation: CASSLASGHGYTF.

The chain's CDR3 is CASSFVDQPQHF. The DNA of the CDR3 is TGTGCCAGCAGTTTCGTCGATCAGCCCCAGCATTTT. V usage is TRBV27 and J usage is TRBJ1-5; D is undetermined. This CDR3 spans 12 amino acids. The germline V gene encodes CDR1 MNHEY and CDR2 SMNVEV (reference sequence). V was shortened by 3 bases and J by 5 bases, with 5 bases between the two germline ends.

The chain joins TRBV12-3 or TRBV12-4 to TRBJ2-1; 9 nucleotides align to TRBD2. Unmatched junction bases numbered 6, after V lost 5 bases and J lost 4 bases. The CDR3 is made up of 15 amino acids. CDR3 bases: TGTGCCAGCAGTAAGGGACTAGCCCGATACAATGAGCAGTTCTTC. It is translated as CASSKGLARYNEQFF.

This sequence joins TRBV4-3 and TRBJ2-2; D is ambiguous. CDR3 length: 14 amino acids. Trimming pared 1 base from V and 6 bases from J, leaving 9 bases between. Germline lookup yields CDR1 LGHNA and CDR2 YSLEER. CDR3 protein: CASSQGYPSGELFF. In DNA, the CDR3 is TGCGCCAGCAGCCAAGGGTACCCGTCCGGGGAGCTGTTTTTT.

In this sample, this clonotype turned up a few times. V and J are TRBV9 and TRBJ2-3; 8 bases map to TRBD1. The CDR3 spans 17 residues. The germline V gene has CDR1 SGDLS and CDR2 YYNGEE. Trimming cost V 1 base and J 4 bases; bases outside gene matches: 11. The CDR3 here is CASSVQGAPLGADTQYF. The DNA for the CDR3 is TGTGCCAGCAGCGTACAGGGGGCGCCCCTTGGGGCAGATACGCAGTATTTT.

A few counts support this clonotype. The rearrangement links TRBV11-2 to TRBJ1-2; TRBD1 aligns across 8 bases. Per the germline V gene, CDR1 is SGHAT and CDR2 is FQNNGV. The CDR3 covers 14 residues. V was clipped by 5 bases and J by 8 bases; unmatched bases: 10. This chain's CDR3 is CASSGHQGAVGYTF. As DNA, the CDR3 is TGTGCCAGCAGCGGCCATCAGGGGGCCGTGGGCTACACCTTC. Drawing the rest from reference TRBV11-2 and TRBJ1-2, the complete variable domain is EAGVAQSPRYKIIEKRQSVAFWCNPISGHATLYWYQQILGQGPKLLIQFQNNGVVDDSQLPKDRFSAERLKGVDSTLKIQPAKLEDSAVYLCASSGHQGAVGYTFGSGTRLTVV.